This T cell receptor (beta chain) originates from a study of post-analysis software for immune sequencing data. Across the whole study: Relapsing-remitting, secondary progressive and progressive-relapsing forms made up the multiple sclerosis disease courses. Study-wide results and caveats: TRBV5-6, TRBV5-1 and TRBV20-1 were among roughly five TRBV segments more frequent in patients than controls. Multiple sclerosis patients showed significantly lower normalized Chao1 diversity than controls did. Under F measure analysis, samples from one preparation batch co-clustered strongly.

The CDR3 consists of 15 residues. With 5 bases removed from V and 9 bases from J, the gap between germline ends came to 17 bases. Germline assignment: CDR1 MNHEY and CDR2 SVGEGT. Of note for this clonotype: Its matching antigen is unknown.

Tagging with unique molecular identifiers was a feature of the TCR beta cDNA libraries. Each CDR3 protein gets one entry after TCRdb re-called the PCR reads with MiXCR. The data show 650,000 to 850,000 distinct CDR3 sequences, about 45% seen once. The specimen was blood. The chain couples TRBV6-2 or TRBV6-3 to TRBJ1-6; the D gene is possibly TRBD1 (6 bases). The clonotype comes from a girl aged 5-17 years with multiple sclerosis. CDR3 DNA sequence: TGTGCCAGCAGTCCCACCGGGACATATTCTTCACCCCTCCACTTT. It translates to CASSPTGTYSSPLHF.